The rows below give T cell receptor beta chains drawn from one sample of a study of blood T cell repertoires in COVID-19. Using immunoSEQ multiplex PCR, the repertoire was profiled, and TCRdb retains in-frame clones only, with some absent. The profile shows tens of thousands of clones, 89% of them singletons. The sequenced material came from peripheral blood. These receptors were obtained from a man in his sixties with acute or convalescent COVID-19. Both conserved end residues are part of each CDR3.

v_call	j_call	cdr3_aa
TRBV10-2	TRBJ2-7	CASSETGGPYEQYF
TRBV11-3	TRBJ2-3	CASSAGASGPRGTQYF
TRBV9	TRBJ1-6	CASSVGDTNSPLHF
TRBV10-3	TRBJ2-7	CAILAGGGREQYF
TRBV7-9	TRBJ1-2	CASSFGRGLYYGYTF
TRBV16	TRBJ1-2	CASSQPGLGGRGYTF
TRBV29-1	TRBJ1-4	CSVWQGDEKLFF
TRBV29-1	TRBJ1-2	CSVEPRQGDYGYTF
TRBV2	TRBJ1-3	CASSEESYSGNTIYF
TRBV7-9	TRBJ2-7	CASSLVDRGLYEQYF
TRBV15	TRBJ2-2	CATSIQGSVGELFF
TRBV5-1	TRBJ1-2	CASSVGDGNYGYTF
TRBV6-5	TRBJ2-7	CASSRQGDYEQYF
TRBV19	TRBJ1-2	CASSAGRGANYGYTF
TRBV6-6	TRBJ1-4	CASSRSGLNEKLFF
TRBV3-1/TRBV3-2	TRBJ2-1	CASSLSGGADEQFF
TRBV5-1	TRBJ2-7	CASSLKSSGVWHEQYF
TRBV24-1	TRBJ2-3	CATSRPSGSTDTQYF
TRBV11-2	TRBJ2-5	CASEKGLPWGTQYF
TRBV2	TRBJ1-1	CASSDGGVRTEAFF
TRBV28	TRBJ2-7	CATTSGDSYEQYF
TRBV5-1	TRBJ1-1	CASSFGLMNTEAFF
TRBV5-1	TRBJ2-5	CASSPDVQGIGTQYF
TRBV18	TRBJ1-2	CASSHRDRNYGYTF
TRBV19	TRBJ1-1	CASSIVGMNTEAFF